A selection of T cell receptor beta chains follows, all from one sample in a study of blood T cell repertoires in COVID-19. TCRdb's table, derived via immunoSEQ multiplex PCR, lists solely in-frame clones and lacks some. The sample holds 180,000 or so clones, roughly three quarters seen once. The sample comprised PBMCs or T cells enriched from blood (not recorded which). All receptors derive from a man aged 60 to 75 who had been exposed to COVID-19. Each CDR3 is given with its conserved first and last residue. A D gene is named only where the DNA matches it firmly. Size is omitted from some rows. Given values are once, few, many or a class for expanded clones.

v_gene,abundance,j_gene,d_gene,CDR3aa,CDR3nt
TRBV15,.,TRBJ2-2,TRBD2,CATSGTKVGELFF,TGTGCCACCAGTGGGACTAAAGTCGGGGAGCTGTTTTTT
TRBV24-1,.,TRBJ2-5,TRBD2,CATSDPAPGTSRETQYF,TGTGCCACCAGTGATCCCGCCCCCGGGACTAGCAGAGAGACCCAGTACTTC
TRBV19,few,TRBJ2-1,TRBD1,CASKRGGQGVIDEQFF,TGTGCCAGTAAAAGGGGAGGACAGGGGGTTATTGATGAGCAGTTCTTC
TRBV28,.,TRBJ2-7,TRBD1,CASSSWDRQKYEQYF,TGTGCCAGCAGTTCGTGGGACAGGCAGAAGTACGAGCAGTACTTC
TRBV19,.,TRBJ2-1,TRBD1,CASTPGQGAYNEQFF,TGTGCCAGTACTCCGGGACAGGGGGCTTACAATGAGCAGTTCTTC
TRBV28,.,TRBJ2-7,.,CASSLFRQSSYEQYF,TGTGCCAGCAGTTTATTTCGACAGTCTTCCTACGAGCAGTACTTC
TRBV3-1/TRBV3-2,.,TRBJ2-2,TRBD2,CASSPSGGNTGELFF,TGTGCCAGCAGCCCTAGCGGGGGGAACACCGGGGAGCTGTTTTTT
TRBV28,.,TRBJ2-7,TRBD1,CASSPLGDRYEQYF,TGTGCCAGCAGTCCACTAGGGGACAGATACGAGCAGTACTTC
TRBV29-1,once,TRBJ2-5,.,CSVGGGSETQYF,TGCAGCGTGGGAGGAGGATCTGAGACCCAGTACTTC
TRBV7-2,once,TRBJ1-4,.,CASSARQPTTNEKLFF,TGTGCCAGCAGCGCCCGACAGCCGACCACTAATGAAAAACTGTTTTTT
TRBV19,.,TRBJ1-6,TRBD1,CASSRQGASPLHF,TGTGCCAGTTCCCGACAGGGTGCTTCACCCCTCCACTTT
TRBV7-2,.,TRBJ2-7,.,CASSLETRGYEQYF,TGTGCCAGCAGCTTAGAGACGCGGGGCTACGAGCAGTACTTC
TRBV2,few,TRBJ2-7,TRBD2,CASKASGSSYEQYF,TGTGCCAGCAAGGCTAGCGGGTCCTCCTACGAGCAGTACTTC
TRBV21-1,.,TRBJ1-3,.,CASSKVSKWGQPSSGNTIYF,TGTGCCAGCAGCAAAGTCAGTAAATGGGGACAGCCGAGCTCTGGAAACACCATATATTTT
TRBV5-5,.,TRBJ2-2,.,CASSLPDLLNTGELFF,TGTGCCAGCAGCTTGCCCGACTTACTGAACACCGGGGAGCTGTTTTTT